The 9 T cell receptor beta chains reported below all come from one sample, sequenced in a study of T cells in women clearing cervical HPV infection. Sequencing used immunoSEQ multiplex PCR; TCRdb keeps in-frame clones, though not all of them. This sample's table reports around 28,000 clones. Sequenced input: blood buffy coat. The receptors shown here come from a woman aged 18-69 years with a cervical HPV16 infection that either progressed to CIN3+ or cleared (not recorded which).

About this clone: The CDR3 extends 3 residues past the end of the read, so its final part is completed from the germline J gene. The rearrangement joins TRBV9 to TRBJ1-6; unclear D gene. CDR3 length: 16 amino acids. In germline, CDR1 is SGDLS, CDR2 YYNGEE. V dropped 0 bases and J dropped 3 bases, with 10 bases sitting between them. CDR3 protein: CASSVAGDLYNSPLHF. CDR3 bases read: TGTGCCAGCAGCGTAGCCGGGGATCTCTATAATTCACCC. Together with reference TRBV9 and TRBJ1-6, the CDR3 gives the full variable domain: DSGVTQTPKHLITATGQRVTLRCSPRSGDLSVYWYQQSLDQGLQFLIQYYNGEERAKGNILERFSAQQFPDLHSELNLSSLELGDSALYFCASSVAGDLYNSPLHFGNGTRLTVT.

In the case of this clone: The read terminates 3 residues ahead of where the CDR3 ends, so the germline J gene completes it. This sequence joins TRBV30 and TRBJ1-2; D gene uncertain. V was clipped by 1 base and J by 1 base, with 7 bases between them. In germline, CDR1 is GTSNPN, CDR2 SVGIG (reference sequence). This CDR3 has 13 residues. Incomplete CDR3 DNA: TGTGCCTGGAGTGACAGTTTTAACTATGGC. Translated, it gives CAWSDSFNYG. From start to end, the CDR3 is CAWSDSFNYGYTF.

Note on this clone: The sequenced fragment ends 3 residues before the CDR3 boundary, so the rest is inferred from the germline J gene. The chain uses TRBV7-2 and TRBJ2-7; 7 nucleotides match TRBD1. V lost 5 bases to trimming and J lost 5 bases; unmatched junction nucleotides: 12. From germline, CDR1 is SGHTA and CDR2 FQGNSA. The CDR3 sequence is 15 residues long. CDR3 DNA, as far as it was read: TGTGCCAGCAGCACCAGACAGGGTTTAGTGCACGAG. It codes for CASSTRQGLVHE. The CDR3 as a whole reads CASSTRQGLVHEQYF.

A note on this clone: The read stops 3 residues short of the end of the CDR3; the missing end is completed from the germline J gene. This chain links TRBV6-1 with TRBJ1-2, with D possibly TRBD1 on 6 matching bases. The CDR3 totals 14 residues. The germline V gene encodes CDR1 MNHNS and CDR2 SASEGT. V lost 4 bases and J lost 1, with 10 bases in between. The DNA read from the CDR3 is TGTGCCAGCAGTGCACAGGGTATTAACTATGGC. Its translation is CASSAQGINYG. From start to end, the CDR3 is CASSAQGINYGYTF.

About this clone: The CDR3 goes on 3 residues after the read ends, and that part is filled in from the germline J gene. The chain employs TRBV7-3 and TRBJ2-3; TRBD2 aligns across 10 bases. The CDR3 spans 14 residues. Losses at the gene ends were 5 bases for V and 6 bases for J; bases not matched to a gene: 5. Germline values: CDR1 SGHTA, CDR2 FQGTGA. Incomplete CDR3 DNA: TGTGCCAGCAGCCGAGCGGGAGGGGTGGATACG. It translates to CASSRAGGVDT. In full, the CDR3 is CASSRAGGVDTQYF. Using reference TRBV7-3 and TRBJ2-3 for the parts outside the CDR3, the full variable domain is GAGVSQTPSNKVTEKGKYVELRCDPISGHTALYWYRQSLGQGPEFLIYFQGTGAADDSGLPNDRFFAVRPEGSVSTLKIQRTERGDSAVYLCASSRAGGVDTQYFGPGTRLTVL.

For this clone: Read data end 3 residues before the CDR3 end; the end is taken from the germline J gene. This chain joins TRBV20-1 and TRBJ2-3; 10 nucleotides line up with TRBD1. This CDR3 comprises 17 residues. Germline trimming cut 6 bases from V and 1 base from J; bases unmatched to any gene: 13. CDR1 and CDR2 (germline): DFQATT, SNEGSKA (reference sequence). Here the CDR3 reads CSAKLWDRGRGTDTQYF. The CDR3 DNA, read in part, is TGCAGTGCCAAGCTATGGGACAGGGGTAGGGGCACAGATACG.

As to this clone: The read finishes 3 residues shy of the CDR3 end, and the germline J gene is used to complete it. The V and J genes are TRBV5-1 and TRBJ1-1; no definite D call. V was trimmed by 1 base and J by 0 bases, leaving 4 bases between them. Germline V gene sequence: CDR1 SGHRS, CDR2 YFSETQ. This CDR3 is built from 13 residues. Incomplete CDR3 DNA: TGCGCCAGCAGCTTGACAGTGAACACTGAA. Its translation is CASSLTVNTE. Given in full, the CDR3 is CASSLTVNTEAFF.

As to this clone: The read ends 3 residues early relative to the CDR3; the germline J gene fills the gap. V and J are TRBV11-2 and TRBJ1-3, with 8 bases matching TRBD1. J was trimmed by 1 base and V by 9 bases; bases with no gene match: 5. Germline V gene sequence: CDR1 SGHAT, CDR2 FQNNGV. This CDR3 spans 14 amino acids. This CDR3 is CASTGTGSGNTIYF. The CDR3 bases that were read are TGTGCCAGTACCGGGACAGGTTCTGGAAACACC. The complete variable domain, with remaining parts taken from reference TRBV11-2 and TRBJ1-3, reads EAGVAQSPRYKIIEKRQSVAFWCNPISGHATLYWYQQILGQGPKLLIQFQNNGVVDDSQLPKDRFSAERLKGVDSTLKIQPAKLEDSAVYLCASTGTGSGNTIYFGEGSWLTVV.

About this clone: The read is 3 residues too short to cover the CDR3 end, so that end is filled in from the germline J gene. The V and J genes are TRBV5-4 and TRBJ1-5; 8 bases match TRBD1. CDR3 length equals 15 residues. The germline gives CDR1 SGHNT, CDR2 YYREEE (reference sequence). Unmatched junction bases numbered 2, after V lost 0 bases and J lost 3 bases. The CDR3 loop reads CASSLGTGTNQPQHF. The DNA read from the CDR3 is TGTGCCAGCAGCTTGGGGACAGGGACCAATCAGCCC.